These 20 T cell receptor beta chains originate from one sample sequenced in a study of shared clonotypes between healthy human individuals. TCRdb's table, derived via immunoSEQ multiplex PCR, lists solely in-frame clones and lacks some. The table records 650,000 to 800,000 clones, roughly 72% of them present only once. The sample comprised memory CD4+ T cells sorted from blood. Subset meaning: CD45RA-negative fraction. The receptors shown here come from a woman in her 30s in good health.

The chain joins TRBV15 to TRBJ2-2; D is uncertain. The CDR3 totals 17 residues. The germline CDR1 and CDR2 sequences are LNHNV and YYDKDF (reference sequence). The V and J ends lost 0 bases and 4 bases respectively, with 15 bases between them. CDR3 sequence reads: CATSRDLVETSTGELFF. Here the CDR3 DNA reads TGTGCCACCAGCAGAGATCTTGTGGAAACGAGCACCGGGGAGCTGTTTTTT.

The sample holds a few counts of this clone. The chain couples TRBV2 to TRBJ2-1; D not certain. Germline CDR1 reads SNHLY; CDR2 reads FYNNEI. This CDR3 region has 13 residues. Trimming removed 5 bases from V and 5 bases from J, with 10 bases in between. The DNA for the CDR3 is TGTGCCAGCAGTCCCCCGGGTGACAATGAGCAGTTCTTC. It translates to CASSPPGDNEQFF.

The CDR3, as DNA: TGTGCCAGCAAAGGGAACCCTGGGGCCAACGTCCTGACTTTC. Encoded protein: CASKGNPGANVLTF. The chain is built from TRBV6-1 and TRBJ2-6, with no clear D. Germline CDR1 is MNHNS and CDR2 is SASEGT. The CDR3 loop spans 14 amino acids. V lost 7 bases, J lost 2 bases, and 9 bases lay in between.

V and J are TRBV5-1 and TRBJ1-4; perhaps TRBD1 as D (5 bases). The CDR3 extends over 18 amino acids. CDR1 SGHRS and CDR2 YFSETQ come from the germline V gene. The germline V and J ends were trimmed by 0 bases and 2 bases, with 17 bases remaining between them. CDR3 amino acids: CASSLESVKGPTNEKLFF. The CDR3 DNA is TGCGCCAGCAGCTTGGAGTCGGTGAAGGGACCGACTAATGAAAAACTGTTTTTT.

This clone was seen a handful of times. V and J are TRBV10-3 and TRBJ2-1, with 11 bases fitting TRBD1. V gave up 0 bases and J gave up 7 bases; unmatched junction bases: 5. The CDR3 covers 16 residues. CDR1 and CDR2 (germline): ENHRY, SYGVKD. The CDR3 spells CAISESFGQGANEQFF. As DNA, the CDR3 is TGTGCCATCAGTGAGTCGTTTGGACAGGGGGCTAATGAGCAGTTCTTC.

This clone was picked up a small number of times. J is TRBJ1-2 and V is TRBV6-1; D perhaps matches TRBD1 (6 bases). Between the trimmed V and J ends, which lost 0 bases and 4 bases, there was a span of 24 bases. Germline V lookup: CDR1 MNHNS, CDR2 SASEGT. The CDR3 contains 19 residues. Here the CDR3 reads CASSEAIRGHSLRGYGYTF. The CDR3 bases are TGTGCCAGCAGTGAAGCTATAAGGGGACATTCCCTTCGAGGCTATGGCTACACCTTC.

The chain uses TRBV2 and TRBJ2-5; D may correspond to TRBD1 or TRBD2 (6 bases each). The V and J ends lost 5 bases and 1 base respectively, with 20 bases between them. Germline CDR1 SNHLY, CDR2 FYNNEI. The CDR3 is made up of 17 amino acids. The CDR3 loop reads CASSTPRAGTFQETQYF. CDR3 nucleotide sequence: TGTGCCAGCAGTACCCCCAGGGCGGGGACATTCCAAGAGACCCAGTACTTC.

The chain recombines TRBV30 with TRBJ2-7; D may be TRBD2 (5 bases). V lost 4 bases, J lost 3 bases, and 10 bases lay in between. The germline V gene encodes CDR1 GTSNPN and CDR2 SVGIG (reference sequence). The length of the CDR3 is 12 residues. DNA of the CDR3: TGTGCCTGGAACTTCGGGAACTACGAGCAGTACTTC. It translates to CAWNFGNYEQYF.

This chain uses TRBV2 with TRBJ2-1; 10 bases are shared with TRBD2. This CDR3 comprises 15 residues. Losses at the gene ends were 6 bases for V and 7 bases for J; bases not matched to a gene: 9. The germline CDR1 and CDR2 sequences are SNHLY and FYNNEI. DNA of the CDR3: TGTGCCAGCAGGCTAGCGGGAGACTACGAGAATGAGCAGTTCTTC. As protein: CASRLAGDYENEQFF.

The rearrangement uses TRBV11-2 and TRBJ2-5; D possibly corresponds to TRBD2 (6 bases). Trimming took off 5 bases at V and 1 base at J, with 11 bases between the two ends. CDR1 is SGHAT and CDR2 is FQNNGV in the germline V gene. This CDR3 comprises 14 residues. The CDR3 loop reads CASSQTSSQETQYF. The CDR3 DNA sequence: TGTGCCAGCAGCCAGACTAGTTCCCAAGAGACCCAGTACTTC.

The chain has TRBV2 and TRBJ1-5; D not certain. Germline V gene data show CDR1 as SNHLY and CDR2 as FYNNEI. V was trimmed by 2 bases and J by 1 base, leaving 9 bases between them. This CDR3 spans 15 amino acids. The DNA of the CDR3 is TGTGCCAGCAGTGAATGGTTAGGGAGCAATCAGCCCCAGCATTTT. Translation: CASSEWLGSNQPQHF.

The rearrangement joins TRBV5-1 to TRBJ2-1, with a possible D match to TRBD1 (5 bases). The CDR3 has 15 residues. CDR1 SGHRS and CDR2 YFSETQ come from the germline V gene. V lost 7 bases and J 3 bases, leaving 17 bases between the germline ends. The CDR3 nucleotides are TGCGCCAGCGGTGACAGTAGTATAGGCTACAATGAGCAGTTCTTC. It encodes CASGDSSIGYNEQFF.

The rearrangement joins TRBV18 to TRBJ2-5; D is unclear. Trimming took 2 bases from V and 1 from J, leaving 8 bases between them. This CDR3 contains 14 residues. Germline CDR1 reads KGHSH; CDR2 reads LQKENI. For the CDR3, the DNA is TGTGCCAGCTCACCATCCAGGACCCAAGAGACCCAGTACTTC. Protein product: CASSPSRTQETQYF. The whole variable domain, filled in from reference TRBV18 and TRBJ2-5, reads NAGVMQNPRHLVRRRGQEARLRCSPMKGHSHVYWYRQLPEEGLKFMVYLQKENIIDESGMPKERFSAEFPKEGPSILRIQQVVRGDSAAYFCASSPSRTQETQYFGPGTRLLVL.

V and J are TRBV4-2 and TRBJ2-5, with TRBD2 matching over 13 bases. CDR3 length: 16 amino acids. V lost 0 bases to trimming and J lost 5 bases; unmatched junction nucleotides: 3. Germline V gene data show CDR1 as LGHNA and CDR2 as YNFKEQ. This CDR3 is CASSQDALAGGETQYF. The CDR3 DNA follows: TGTGCCAGCAGCCAAGATGCACTAGCGGGAGGGGAGACCCAGTACTTC.

The chain couples TRBV30 to TRBJ1-5, with 9 bases matching TRBD1. In germline, CDR1 is GTSNPN, CDR2 SVGIG (reference sequence). Trimming removed 2 bases from V and 9 bases from J; junction bases left unmatched: 11. CDR3 length equals 15 residues. Here the CDR3 DNA reads TGTGCCTGGAGTTACTCCGGGACAGGGTTTAGGCCCCAGCATTTT. Its protein product is CAWSYSGTGFRPQHF.

The chain joins TRBV4-1 to TRBJ2-3, with D possibly matching TRBD2 (6 bases). CDR1 is MGHRA and CDR2 is YSYEKL in the germline V gene. Trimming removed 6 bases at V and 3 bases at J, with 10 bases between. The CDR3 totals 13 residues. The CDR3 region has the DNA TGCGCCAGCAGGGGACTTACAACAGATACGCAGTATTTT. The encoded protein is CASRGLTTDTQYF.

V is TRBV6-6 and J is TRBJ2-2; D might be TRBD1 (5 bases). The germline V and J ends were trimmed by 0 bases and 4 bases, with 12 bases remaining between them. CDR3 length equals 16 residues. Germline V CDR1 and CDR2: MNHNY, SVGAGI (reference sequence). The chain's CDR3 is CASSYSWGAGTGELFF. CDR3 nucleotides: TGTGCCAGCAGTTACTCTTGGGGCGCCGGCACCGGGGAGCTGTTTTTT.

The chain carries TRBV5-4 and TRBJ2-7, with 7 bases that match TRBD2. Unmatched junction bases numbered 4, after V lost 0 bases and J lost 1 base. Germline-derived CDR1 and CDR2 are SGHNT and YYREEE (reference sequence). The CDR3 sequence is 15 residues long. The DNA of the CDR3 is TGTGCCAGCAGCTTGGGGAGCGGGACTTCCTACGAGCAGTACTTC. Its protein is CASSLGSGTSYEQYF.

This chain uses TRBV27 with TRBJ1-2; TRBD1 matches at 8 bases. The V and J ends lost 5 bases and 5 bases, in that order; junction bases with no gene match: 7. Germline V gene data show CDR1 as MNHEY and CDR2 as SMNVEV (reference sequence). The CDR3 sequence is 14 residues long. CDR3 residues: CASSPGTGEYGYTF. CDR3 bases: TGTGCCAGCAGTCCAGGGACAGGCGAATATGGCTACACCTTC.

This clone was seen more than once but under ten times. V gene TRBV30 combines with J gene TRBJ1-1, with TRBD1 matching over 7 bases. The length of the CDR3 is 13 residues. V shed 7 bases and J 0 bases; nucleotides not matched to a gene: 5. CDR1 is GTSNPN and CDR2 is SVGIG in the germline V gene (reference sequence). The CDR3 reads CASGTALNTEAFF. Written as DNA, the CDR3 is TGTGCCTCAGGGACAGCTCTGAACACTGAAGCTTTCTTT.